These 30 T cell receptor beta chains were all obtained from the same sample, sequenced in a study of CD8 T cells in Susac syndrome. RNA in amounts of roughly 0.5 to 1 ug was reverse transcribed with random hexamers. Via MiXCR, TCRdb re-called the immunoSEQ multiplex PCR reads, giving one row per CDR3 protein. The data show about 150,000 distinct CDR3 sequences, around 93% seen once. The sample comprised CD4+ T cells from PBMCs. Source of these receptors: a human donor with multiple sclerosis.

The gene calls are TRBV2 and TRBJ2-1; D is undetermined. The CDR3 loop spans 13 amino acids. CDR1 is SNHLY, CDR2 FYNNEI, per germline. V shed 0 bases and J shed 7 bases, with 7 bases lying between them. The CDR3 DNA sequence: TGTGCCAGCAGTGAAGCGCTGGGTAATGAGCAGTTCTTC. Translated: CASSEALGNEQFF.

This chain links TRBV2 with TRBJ2-3; TRBD2 is a possible D gene (6 bases). This CDR3 is built from 13 residues. V was shortened by 10 bases and J by 8 bases, with 19 bases between the two germline ends. CDR1 is SNHLY, CDR2 FYNNEI, per germline. CDR3 amino acids: CATRDSYSGTQYF. The CDR3 coding sequence is TGTGCCACCCGGGACTCATACAGCGGTACGCAGTATTTT.

The chain combines TRBV10-3 with TRBJ2-5, with TRBD2 identical over 9 bases. V shed 8 bases and J 0 bases; nucleotides not matched to a gene: 7. Germline-derived CDR1 and CDR2 are ENHRY and SYGVKD. The CDR3 has 15 residues. CDR3 sequence: CAIRNRLADQETQYF. The CDR3 nucleotides read TGTGCCATCCGCAATCGACTAGCGGACCAAGAGACCCAGTACTTC.

The chain is built from TRBV27 and TRBJ1-5; TRBD1 matches 8 bases. Germline V gene lookup returns CDR1 MNHEY and CDR2 SMNVEV (reference sequence). This CDR3 region has 14 residues. The V segment lost 5 bases and the J segment 5 bases; nucleotides outside the gene matches: 5. The DNA for the CDR3 is TGTGCCAGCAGTCCTGGACAGGGCTATCAGCCCCAGCATTTT. Protein product: CASSPGQGYQPQHF.

V is TRBV3-1 and J is TRBJ1-2; no definite D call. Germline-derived CDR1 and CDR2 are LGHDT and YNNKEL (reference sequence). Trimming pared 3 bases from V and 5 bases from J, leaving 10 bases between. The CDR3 extends over 13 amino acids. CDR3 nucleotides: TGTGCCAGCAGCCAGGTTGGTGGATATGGCTACACCTTC. Protein: CASSQVGGYGYTF.

This clonotype was found once. This chain uses TRBV2 with TRBJ2-1, with a weak D call TRBD1 (5 bases). Germline CDR1 reads SNHLY; CDR2 reads FYNNEI. CDR3 length: 13 amino acids. V lost 8 bases and J lost 15, with 23 bases in between. The CDR3 is CASGREVGAAAFF. The CDR3 nucleotides are TGTGCCAGCGGAAGAGAGGTTGGGGCAGCCGCGTTCTTC.

The chain employs TRBV5-6 and TRBJ1-2; 10 nucleotides agree with TRBD1. This CDR3 is built from 13 residues. V gave up 4 bases and J gave up 6 bases; unmatched junction bases: 3. Germline V gives CDR1 SGHDT, CDR2 YYEEEE. The CDR3 DNA reads TGTGCCAGCAGCACTGGGACAGGGGATGGCTACACCTTC. Amino acids: CASSTGTGDGYTF.

The rearrangement joins TRBV4-2 to TRBJ1-2; the match to TRBD1 covers 10 bases. The germline V gene has CDR1 LGHNA and CDR2 YNFKEQ. The CDR3 length is 16 residues. J gave up 2 bases and V 2 bases, and 5 bases lay outside the gene matches. The CDR3 reads CASSQPGTGDNYGYTF. DNA for the CDR3: TGTGCCAGCAGCCAACCCGGGACAGGGGACAACTATGGCTACACCTTC.

V usage is TRBV5-1 and J usage is TRBJ1-5; unclear D gene. V was clipped by 1 base and J by 6 bases, with 14 bases between them. The germline gives CDR1 SGHRS, CDR2 YFSETQ. This CDR3 region has 15 residues. DNA for the CDR3: TGCGCCAGCAGCTTGTTCAAAGGGAGCCCTCAGCCCCAGCATTTT. Translation: CASSLFKGSPQPQHF.

The chain carries TRBV11-1 and TRBJ2-1; 14 nucleotides match TRBD2. CDR1 and CDR2 (germline): SGHAT, FQDESV (reference sequence). The CDR3 extends over 20 amino acids. J lost 4 bases, V lost 5 bases, and 16 bases had no gene match. CDR3 amino acids: CASSPQLTGTSGGFYNEQFF. CDR3 coding DNA: TGTGCCAGCAGCCCCCAACTGACCGGGACTAGCGGGGGCTTTTACAATGAGCAGTTCTTC.

J is TRBJ2-7 and V is TRBV12-3 or TRBV12-4; the match to TRBD1 covers 8 bases. The length of the CDR3 is 15 residues. Losses at the gene ends were 5 bases for V and 0 bases for J; bases not matched to a gene: 6. The CDR3 spells CASSPRDRLSYEQYF. The CDR3 DNA reads as TGTGCCAGCAGTCCCCGGGACAGGCTCTCCTACGAGCAGTACTTC.

This CDR3 is CASGSGAIGQYF. As DNA, the CDR3 is TGTGCTAGTGGTTCCGGGGCGATAGGGCAGTACTTC. V usage is TRBV12-5 and J usage is TRBJ2-7; D possibly uses TRBD1 or TRBD2 (5 bases each). V was trimmed by 4 bases and J by 9 bases, leaving 13 bases between them. The CDR3 is 12 residues long. The germline V gene encodes CDR1 LGHNT and CDR2 FRNRAP.

DNA for the CDR3: TGTGCCAGCAGTACGAGGAAGAGGGCGTCTGGCTATGGCTACACCTTC. Amino acid sequence: CASSTRKRASGYGYTF. V usage is TRBV6-1 and J usage is TRBJ1-2; D remains unclear. CDR1 and CDR2 (germline): MNHNS, SASEGT. There are 16 residues in the CDR3. Trimming left V 5 bases short and J 4 bases short, with 20 bases between.

This chain links TRBV27 with TRBJ2-7; a possible D gene is TRBD2 (6 bases). This CDR3 has 15 residues. From germline, CDR1 is MNHEY and CDR2 SMNVEV (reference sequence). V lost 5 bases and J lost 0, with 14 bases in between. This CDR3 is CASSQYGGSSYEQYF. The CDR3, as DNA: TGTGCCAGCAGTCAATACGGGGGTAGCTCCTACGAGCAGTACTTC.

The chain uses TRBV2 and TRBJ2-5; D is ambiguous. This CDR3 has 13 residues. Trimming removed 3 bases at V and 3 bases at J, with 8 bases between. Germline CDR1 SNHLY, CDR2 FYNNEI. The CDR3 nucleotides read TGTGCCAGCAGTGAGATGAGGAAAGAGACCCAGTACTTC. Protein sequence: CASSEMRKETQYF.

This rearrangement joins TRBV5-1 to TRBJ2-7; no clear D gene. V was cut by 5 bases and J by 1 base, with 10 bases left in between. Germline lookup yields CDR1 SGHRS and CDR2 YFSETQ. There are 13 residues in the CDR3. The DNA for the CDR3 is TGCGCCAGCAGTTTTGACACGTCCTACGAGCAGTACTTC. Protein: CASSFDTSYEQYF.

V usage is TRBV10-1 and J usage is TRBJ2-3; the D is unclear. The germline CDR1 and CDR2 sequences are WNHNN and SYGVQD (reference sequence). This CDR3 has 12 amino acids. V was clipped by 2 bases and J by 10 bases, with 10 bases between them. The DNA of the CDR3 is TGCGCCAGCAGTGAGGCCCTGGGATCGCAGTATTTT. This codes for CASSEALGSQYF.

This clonotype showed up just once. This CDR3 reads CASSVGGGGTDTQYF. CDR3 sequence (DNA): TGTGCCAGCAGCGTAGGAGGAGGAGGCACAGATACGCAGTATTTT. This chain uses TRBV5-4 with TRBJ2-3, with a possible D match to TRBD2 (5 bases). This CDR3 is built from 15 residues. Looked up from germline, CDR1 is SGHNT and CDR2 is YYREEE (reference sequence). With 4 bases removed from V and 1 base from J, the gap between germline ends came to 13 bases.

The chain carries TRBV18 and TRBJ2-2, with D perhaps matching TRBD2 (5 bases). V lost 5 bases, J lost 4 bases, and 11 bases lay in between. The CDR3 runs to 14 residues. The V gene's germline CDR1 is KGHSH and CDR2 LQKENI. CDR3 sequence reads: CASSASGSTGELFF. The CDR3 DNA sequence: TGTGCCAGCTCAGCGTCTGGGAGCACCGGGGAGCTGTTTTTT.

CDR3 DNA sequence: TGTGCCATCAGTCAGGGTATGGAGCAGTACTTC. Its translation is CAISQGMEQYF. The chain employs TRBV10-3 and TRBJ2-7, with D possibly being TRBD1 (5 bases). The V and J ends lost 5 bases and 7 bases respectively, with 9 bases between them. CDR1 is ENHRY, CDR2 SYGVKD, per germline. The CDR3 covers 11 residues.

V is TRBV7-2 and J is TRBJ2-5; D is tentatively TRBD1 or TRBD2 (5 bases each). Germline CDR1 SGHTA, CDR2 FQGNSA. The germline V and J ends were trimmed by 4 bases and 2 bases, with 8 bases remaining between them. The CDR3 is made up of 13 amino acids. The chain's CDR3 is CASSWGRQETQYF. As DNA, the CDR3 is TGTGCCAGCAGCTGGGGACGGCAAGAGACCCAGTACTTC.

The sample holds a few counts of this clonotype. The chain has TRBV6-1 and TRBJ2-7, with 14 bases identical to TRBD2. With V trimmed by 4 bases and J by 4 bases, 3 bases remained unmatched. The CDR3 consists of 15 residues. The germline V gene has CDR1 MNHNS and CDR2 SASEGT. This CDR3 is CASSGGTSGRYEQYF. Here the CDR3 DNA reads TGTGCCAGCAGTGGCGGGACTAGCGGGAGATACGAGCAGTACTTC.

The chain joins TRBV5-1 to TRBJ2-7, with 7 bases identical to TRBD1. Germline lookup yields CDR1 SGHRS and CDR2 YFSETQ. The CDR3 length is 14 residues. The V segment lost 1 base and the J segment 3 bases; nucleotides outside the gene matches: 4. CDR3 amino acids: CASSLTGVNYEQYF. The CDR3 DNA reads as TGCGCCAGCAGCTTGACAGGGGTAAACTACGAGCAGTACTTC.

The V call is TRBV12-3 or TRBV12-4, the J call TRBJ1-3; D call uncertain. This CDR3 region has 15 residues. V gave up 2 bases and J gave up 0 bases, with 8 bases separating them. CDR3 coding DNA: TGTGCCAGCAGTTTAATGCGGGGCTCTGGAAACACCATATATTTT. Protein sequence: CASSLMRGSGNTIYF.

The DNA for the CDR3 is TGTGCCAGCAGTCCCCTTAGGCCAGCCTACGAGCAGTACTTC. Protein: CASSPLRPAYEQYF. This chain connects TRBV2 to TRBJ2-7, with no clear D. The CDR3 has 14 amino acids. Trimming removed 5 bases from V and 2 bases from J, with 13 bases in between. Germline CDR1 and CDR2: SNHLY and FYNNEI. Combining the CDR3 with reference TRBV2 and TRBJ2-7 gives the whole variable domain EPEVTQTPSHQVTQMGQEVILRCVPISNHLYFYWYRQILGQKVEFLVSFYNNEISEKSEIFDDQFSVERPDGSNFTLKIRSTKLEDSAMYFCASSPLRPAYEQYFGPGTRLTVT.

Note on this clonotype: One junction end disagrees with the germline gene, perhaps due to a read error. The chain links TRBV7-7 to TRBJ2-1, with 8 bases matching TRBD2. The CDR3 is 15 residues long. Germline V CDR1 and CDR2: SSHAT, FNYEAQ (reference sequence). The CDR3 nucleotides read TGTGCTAGCAGCTTAGAACTAGCGGCTTACAATGAGCAGTTCTTC. Protein sequence: CASSLELAAYNEQFF.

This clonotype was seen a handful of times. V gene TRBV5-8 combines with J gene TRBJ2-2, with D hard to call. Trimming cost V 1 base and J 1 base, with 5 bases left between them. This CDR3 comprises 14 residues. Germline-derived CDR1 and CDR2 are SGHTS and YDEGEE. CDR3 amino acids: CASSLSGNTGELFF. The CDR3 coding sequence is TGTGCCAGCAGCTTGTCAGGGAACACCGGGGAGCTGTTTTTT.

There are a few counts of this clonotype. V usage is TRBV5-6 and J usage is TRBJ1-1, with TRBD1 matching over 7 bases. J was trimmed by 8 bases and V by 0 bases; bases with no gene match: 1. The CDR3 covers 12 residues. Germline CDR1 and CDR2: SGHDT and YYEEEE. The chain's CDR3 is CASSLVGGEAFF. The DNA for the CDR3 is TGTGCCAGCAGCTTGGTAGGGGGCGAAGCTTTCTTT.

This clonotype came up once. The chain uses TRBV3-1 and TRBJ2-3; 7 bases are shared with TRBD2. V lost 4 bases, J lost 2 bases, and 12 bases stayed unmatched. Germline CDR1 is LGHDT and CDR2 is YNNKEL (reference sequence). The CDR3 is 17 residues long. The CDR3 coding sequence is TGTGCCAGCAGCCCGAGGATAATAGCGGGTTACACAGATACGCAGTATTTT. It specifies CASSPRIIAGYTDTQYF.

The chain recombines TRBV28 with TRBJ1-2; D is unclear. The germline V gene encodes CDR1 MDHEN and CDR2 SYDVKM. The V end was cut by 3 bases, the J end by 8 bases, with 10 bases between. This CDR3 spans 12 amino acids. The CDR3 nucleotides read TGTGCCAGCAGTTTCGCAGCTTACGGCTACACCTTC. Translation: CASSFAAYGYTF.